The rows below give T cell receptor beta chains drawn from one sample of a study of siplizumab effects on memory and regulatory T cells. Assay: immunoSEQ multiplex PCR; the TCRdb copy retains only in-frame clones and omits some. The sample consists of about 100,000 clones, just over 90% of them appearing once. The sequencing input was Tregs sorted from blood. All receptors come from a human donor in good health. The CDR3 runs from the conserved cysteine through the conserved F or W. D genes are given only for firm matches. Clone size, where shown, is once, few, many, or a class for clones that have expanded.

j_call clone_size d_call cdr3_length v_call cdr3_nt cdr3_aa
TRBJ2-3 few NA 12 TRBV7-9 TGTGCCAGCAGCTTGCGGGAAGATACGCAGTATTTT CASSLREDTQYF
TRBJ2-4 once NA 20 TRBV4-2 TGTGCCAGCAGCCAAGGCACCTCGGGGGTTGGAGCGGGAGCCAAAAACATTCAGTACTTC CASSQGTSGVGAGAKNIQYF
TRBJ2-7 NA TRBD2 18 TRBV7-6 TGTGCCAGCAGCGCTCAACCCACGACTAGCGGATGGACCTACGAGCAGTACTTC CASSAQPTTSGWTYEQYF
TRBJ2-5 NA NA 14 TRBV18 TGTGCCAGCTCACCTGTAGGGGCCAGGGAGACCCAGTACTTC CASSPVGARETQYF
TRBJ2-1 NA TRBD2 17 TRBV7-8 TGTGCCAGCAGCCCCGGGACTAGCGGGATTTACTACAATGAGCAGTTCTTC CASSPGTSGIYYNEQFF
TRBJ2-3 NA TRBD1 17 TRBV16 TGTGCCAGCAGCCATCGTACAGGGGACACTCTCACAGATACGCAGTATTTT CASSHRTGDTLTDTQYF
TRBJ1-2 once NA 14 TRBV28 TGTGCCAGCAGTTTATATACAGACTACTATGGCTACACCTTC CASSLYTDYYGYTF
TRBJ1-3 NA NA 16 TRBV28 TGTGCCAGCAGTTTGGTGTCAGGGTGGTCGGGAAACACCATATATTTT CASSLVSGWSGNTIYF
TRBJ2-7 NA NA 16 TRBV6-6 TGTGCCAGCAGTTACTCGGTAGGCCTAAGCTCCTACGAGCAGTACTTC CASSYSVGLSSYEQYF
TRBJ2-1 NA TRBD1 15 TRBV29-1 TGCAGCGTTGAAGATCTGGACAGGGAATTCAATGAGCAGTTCTTC CSVEDLDREFNEQFF
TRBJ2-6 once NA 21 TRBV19 TGTGCCAGTAGTATAAATCTCCAGGGGTTAGCCACCTTGGGTGGGGCCAACGTCCTGACTTTC CASSINLQGLATLGGANVLTF
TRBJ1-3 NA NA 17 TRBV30 TGTGCCTGGAGTGTACTGGGGGGAATGAGCTCTGGAAACACCATATATTTT CAWSVLGGMSSGNTIYF
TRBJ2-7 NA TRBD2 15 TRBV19 TGTGCCAGTAGTATACGGGCTAGCGGGCACTACGAGCAGTACTTC CASSIRASGHYEQYF
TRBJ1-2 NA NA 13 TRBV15 TGTGCCACCAGCAGAGGTCTTGAGTATGGCTACACCTTC CATSRGLEYGYTF
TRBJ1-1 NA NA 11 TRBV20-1 TGCAGTGCTAGAGTGGTCAGTGAAGCTTTCTTT CSARVVSEAFF
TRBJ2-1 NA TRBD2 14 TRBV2 TGTGCCAGCACCGGACTAGCAAGAGACAATGAGCAGTTCTTC CASTGLARDNEQFF
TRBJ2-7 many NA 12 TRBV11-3 TGTGCCAGCAGCCCCGACGGCTACGAGCAGTACTTC CASSPDGYEQYF
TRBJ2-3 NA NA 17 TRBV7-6 TGTGCCAGCAGCCCCAGACAACTATCGAGTTACACAGATACGCAGTATTTT CASSPRQLSSYTDTQYF
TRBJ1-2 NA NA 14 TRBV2 TGTGCCAGCAGCCCAGGTCGGGGTGGTGAGGGCTACACCTTC CASSPGRGGEGYTF
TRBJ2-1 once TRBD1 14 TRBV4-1 TGCGCCAGCAGCCGGGACAGGGTTTTAGATGAGCAGTTCTTC CASSRDRVLDEQFF
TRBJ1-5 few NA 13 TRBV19 TGTGCCAGTAGTATAGCCGGGGATGGGCCCCAGCATTTT CASSIAGDGPQHF
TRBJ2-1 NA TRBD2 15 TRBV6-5 TGTGCCAGCAGCAGTACTAGCGGGCCATACAATGAGCAGTTCTTC CASSSTSGPYNEQFF